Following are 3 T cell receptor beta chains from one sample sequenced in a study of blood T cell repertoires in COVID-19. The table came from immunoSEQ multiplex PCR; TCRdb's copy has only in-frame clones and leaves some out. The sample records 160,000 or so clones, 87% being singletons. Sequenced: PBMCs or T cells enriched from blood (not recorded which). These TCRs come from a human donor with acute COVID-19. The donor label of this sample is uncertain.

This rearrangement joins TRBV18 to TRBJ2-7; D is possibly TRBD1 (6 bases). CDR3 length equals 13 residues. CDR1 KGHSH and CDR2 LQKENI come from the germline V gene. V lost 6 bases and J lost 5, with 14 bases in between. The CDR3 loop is CASSPKQGNEQYF. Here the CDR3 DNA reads TGTGCCAGCTCCCCTAAACAGGGTAACGAGCAGTACTTC.

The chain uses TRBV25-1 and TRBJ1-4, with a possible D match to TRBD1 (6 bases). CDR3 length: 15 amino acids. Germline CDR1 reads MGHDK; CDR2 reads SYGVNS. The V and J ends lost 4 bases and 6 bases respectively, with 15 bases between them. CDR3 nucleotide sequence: TGTGCCAGCAGTGCCCCGATGACAGGAGATGAAAAACTGTTTTTT. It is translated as CASSAPMTGDEKLFF.

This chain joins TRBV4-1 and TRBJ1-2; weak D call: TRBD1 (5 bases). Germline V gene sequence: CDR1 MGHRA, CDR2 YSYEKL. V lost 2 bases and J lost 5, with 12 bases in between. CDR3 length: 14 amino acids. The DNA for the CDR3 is TGCGCCAGCAGCCAACCTCGCAAGGGGTATGGCTACACCTTC. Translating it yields CASSQPRKGYGYTF.